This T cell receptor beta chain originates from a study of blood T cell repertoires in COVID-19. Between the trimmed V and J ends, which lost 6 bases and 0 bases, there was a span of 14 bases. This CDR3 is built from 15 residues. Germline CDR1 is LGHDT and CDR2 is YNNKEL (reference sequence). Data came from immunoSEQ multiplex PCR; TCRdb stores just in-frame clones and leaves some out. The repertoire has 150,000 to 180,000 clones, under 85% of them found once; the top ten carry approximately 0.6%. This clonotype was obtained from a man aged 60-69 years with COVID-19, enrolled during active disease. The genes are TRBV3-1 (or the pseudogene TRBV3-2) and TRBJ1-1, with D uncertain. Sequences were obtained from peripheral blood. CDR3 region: CASRPLFTVNTEAFF. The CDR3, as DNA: TGTGCCAGCAGGCCACTCTTTACAGTGAACACTGAAGCTTTCTTT.